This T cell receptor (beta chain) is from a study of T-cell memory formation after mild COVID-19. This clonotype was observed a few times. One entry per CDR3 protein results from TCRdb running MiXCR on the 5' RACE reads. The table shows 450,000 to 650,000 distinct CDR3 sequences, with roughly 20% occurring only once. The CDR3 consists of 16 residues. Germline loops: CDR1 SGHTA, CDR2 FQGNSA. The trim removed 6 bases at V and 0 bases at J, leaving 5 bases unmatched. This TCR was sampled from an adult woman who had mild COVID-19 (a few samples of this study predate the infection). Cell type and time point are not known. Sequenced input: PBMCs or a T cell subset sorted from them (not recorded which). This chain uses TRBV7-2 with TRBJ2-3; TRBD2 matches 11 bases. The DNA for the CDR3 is TGTGCCAGCAGTTATACTAGCGGGGGAAGCACAGATACGCAGTATTTT. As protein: CASSYTSGGSTDTQYF.